This T cell receptor (beta chain) was sequenced during a study of T cell responses to AZD1222 COVID-19 vaccine. Study-level points and caveats: Across the whole spike, CD4 TCRs peaked at regions 160-218 and 743-854. Baseline testing showed seropositivity in only six or seven AZD1222 recipients. Once two AZD1222 doses were given, Spike-specific TCR breadth and depth went up. Donors were mostly white British, more females; clonal diversity possibly underestimated.

Assay: immunoSEQ multiplex PCR; the TCRdb copy retains only in-frame clones and omits some. The sample lists approximately 89,000 clones, about 93% occurring once. Germline V gives CDR1 SQVTM, CDR2 ANQGSEA. This CDR3 has 17 residues. Trimming stripped 0 bases from V and 6 bases from J, with 22 bases between. A word on this clone: The antigen remains unidentified.

This chain uses TRBV29-1 with TRBJ2-3; perhaps TRBD1 as D (6 bases). This TCR was recovered from an adult in good health. The specimen comprised peripheral blood, sampled on day 0 of MenACWY control vaccination. The CDR3: CSVEDWSSGQGSDTQYF. The CDR3 bases are TGCAGCGTTGAAGATTGGTCCTCGGGACAAGGTAGCGATACGCAGTATTTT.